Below, one T cell receptor (beta chain) is given with its context. This sample was included in a study of OX40 agonist ivuxolimab in advanced cancers. Using immunoSEQ multiplex PCR, the repertoire was profiled, and TCRdb retains in-frame clones only, with some absent. The sample carries some 68,000 clones, roughly nine tenths recorded once. Germline trimming cut 1 base from V and 1 base from J; bases unmatched to any gene: 0. The CDR3 totals 15 residues. Germline CDR1 reads MNHNS; CDR2 reads SASEGT. The input for sequencing was CD4+ or CD8+ T cells sorted from blood, taken in a trial of the OX40 agonist ivuxolimab. This sequence was found in an adult with an advanced solid tumor such as melanoma, head and neck, liver or kidney cancer. The genes are TRBV6-1 and TRBJ2-1, with 8 nucleotides matching TRBD2. The CDR3 DNA sequence: TGTGCCAGCAGTGAAGGCGGGAGGTCCTACAATGAGCAGTTCTTC. Its translation is CASSEGGRSYNEQFF.